This T cell receptor beta chain was sequenced in a study of T cells of healthy individuals. TCRdb re-called the 5' RACE reads through MiXCR, storing one row per CDR3 protein. The table has around 100,000 distinct CDR3 sequences, approximately 15% seen once. This clonotype showed up just a few times. The clonotype originates from a human donor in good health.

In DNA, the CDR3 is TGTGCCAGCAGCACCGGGACTAGCGGGAGTGTAAGCACCGGGGAGCTGTTTTTT. As protein: CASSTGTSGSVSTGELFF. The V call is TRBV6-6, the J call TRBJ2-2; the match to TRBD2 covers 14 bases. The CDR3 spans 18 residues. Germline V CDR1 and CDR2: MNHNY, SVGAGI (reference sequence). V lost 6 bases, J lost 4 bases, and 10 bases stayed unmatched.